These T cell receptor beta chains were read from a single sample in a study of blood T cell repertoires in COVID-19. Repertoires were generated with immunoSEQ multiplex PCR, while TCRdb's copy carries only in-frame clones and drops some. The sample contains a few hundred thousand clones, roughly nine tenths of which appear only once. The sample consisted of PBMCs or T cells enriched from blood (not recorded which). The receptor set was obtained from a woman in her twenties or thirties who had recovered from COVID-19. The CDR3 runs from the conserved cysteine through the conserved F or W. The D gene is left open where the match is weak. Size is omitted from some rows. Given values are once, few, many or a class for expanded clones.

TRBJ1-3 . once TRBV25-1 CASSEDTYHIGNTIYF TGTGCCAGCAGTGAAGATACGTACCACATTGGAAACACCATATATTTT
TRBJ1-4 . . TRBV28 CASSSPAGAGTNEKLFF TGTGCCAGCAGTTCCCCCGCCGGGGCGGGGACTAATGAAAAACTGTTTTTT
TRBJ1-4 TRBD1 . TRBV5-1 CASSPDRGQEKLFF TGCGCCAGCAGCCCCGACAGGGGGCAGGAAAAACTGTTTTTT
TRBJ2-1 . . TRBV7-3 CASSPRGSYNEQFF TGTGCCAGCAGCCCCCGGGGTTCCTACAATGAGCAGTTCTTC
TRBJ1-1 . . TRBV6-6 CASSSGLGARDNGAFF TGTGCCAGCAGTTCCGGACTTGGAGCGAGGGACAATGGGGCTTTCTTT
TRBJ1-2 TRBD1 . TRBV28 CAINRPGQPYGYTF TGTGCCATCAACAGGCCGGGACAGCCCTATGGCTACACCTTC
TRBJ2-3 . . TRBV15 CATSRDLDSKGTDTQYF TGTGCCACCAGCAGAGATCTTGACTCGAAGGGCACAGATACGCAGTATTTT
TRBJ2-3 . . TRBV7-2 CASSPRVVTDTQYF TGTGCCAGCAGCCCCCGGGTCGTCACAGATACGCAGTATTTT
TRBJ1-6 . . TRBV7-2 CASSLRAEPNSPLHF TGTGCCAGCAGCTTGAGGGCCGAACCTAATTCACCCCTCCACTTT
TRBJ1-6 . . TRBV4-3 CASSQDPMNSPLHF TGCGCCAGCAGCCAAGACCCCATGAATTCACCCCTCCACTTT
TRBJ2-7 TRBD2 . TRBV5-4 CASTLAGGRNEQYF TGTGCCAGCACCCTGGCGGGAGGCCGTAACGAGCAGTACTTC
TRBJ1-5 . . TRBV5-6 CASSGRGSNQPQHF TGTGCCAGCAGCGGAAGGGGTAGCAATCAGCCCCAGCATTTT
TRBJ2-5 TRBD1 . TRBV7-2 CASSRDRFQETQYF TGTGCCAGCAGCCGGGACAGGTTCCAAGAGACCCAGTACTTC
TRBJ2-7 TRBD2 . TRBV11-2 CASSSRTQPQRGTNF TGTGCCAGCAGCTCACGAACCCAACCGCAGCGGGGAACGAACTTC
TRBJ2-2 TRBD2 once TRBV30 CAWKVVGGGSTGELFF TGTGCCTGGAAGGTCGTGGGCGGGGGGTCAACCGGGGAGCTGTTTTTT
TRBJ2-5 TRBD2 . TRBV18 CASSPPAGTTQETQYF TGTGCCAGCTCACCACCGGCCGGGACTACCCAAGAGACCCAGTACTTC
TRBJ2-4 . . TRBV11-3 CASSYYRAPKNIQYF TGTGCCAGCAGTTACTACAGGGCACCCAAAAACATTCAGTACTTC
TRBJ2-5 . . TRBV6-5 CASSYDASVETQYF TGTGCCAGCAGTTACGACGCTAGCGTAGAGACCCAGTACTTC
TRBJ1-1 . few TRBV4-1 CASSQEEGIAEAFF TGCGCCAGCAGCCAAGAAGAGGGTATCGCTGAAGCTTTCTTT
TRBJ2-6 . once TRBV11-3 CASSFTGISSGANVLTF TGTGCCAGCAGCTTCACAGGGATAAGCTCTGGGGCCAACGTCCTGACTTTC
TRBJ2-5 . few TRBV28 CASSSQDYLEETQYF TGTGCCAGCAGTTCTCAGGACTACCTCGAAGAGACCCAGTACTTC
TRBJ2-7 TRBD1 . TRBV29-1 CSVGDSYEQYF TGCAGCGTGGGGGACAGCTACGAGCAGTACTTC
TRBJ1-1 . . TRBV3-1/TRBV3-2 CASSQRERLTEAFF TGTGCCAGCAGCCAGCGTGAGCGGCTCACTGAAGCTTTCTTT
TRBJ1-2 . . TRBV28 CASTLDRQDGYTF TGTGCCAGCACCTTAGACAGGCAGGATGGCTACACCTTC
TRBJ2-7 TRBD2 . TRBV4-3 CASSQATAGEWQAEQYF TGCGCCAGCAGCCAAGCGACCGCGGGAGAGTGGCAGGCCGAGCAGTACTTC
TRBJ1-3 . once TRBV7-3 CASSLYSPSSPGNTIYF TGTGCCAGCAGCTTATATTCCCCCTCTTCCCCTGGAAACACCATATATTTT
TRBJ1-1 . . TRBV7-3 CASSASGPGGTEAFF TGTGCCAGCAGCGCCTCAGGTCCGGGGGGCACTGAAGCTTTCTTT
TRBJ1-3 . . TRBV7-9 CASSLGQSSGNTIYF TGTGCCAGCAGCCTCGGACAGAGCTCTGGAAACACCATATATTTT
TRBJ2-1 . . TRBV29-1 CSVAGDEFNEQFF TGCAGCGTTGCAGGGGACGAGTTTAATGAGCAGTTCTTC
TRBJ2-7 TRBD1 . TRBV14 CASSQGFGTASYEQYF TGTGCCAGCAGCCAAGGTTTTGGGACAGCCTCCTACGAGCAGTACTTC
TRBJ2-1 . once TRBV4-2 CASSQDARGFYNEQFF TGTGCCAGCAGCCAAGACGCCCGGGGGTTCTACAATGAGCAGTTCTTC
TRBJ1-2 TRBD1 once TRBV3-1/TRBV3-2 CASSLGQGRGSYGYTF TGTGCCAGCAGCCTAGGACAGGGAAGGGGTAGCTATGGCTACACCTTC
TRBJ2-3 TRBD1 . TRBV7-6 CASSLVLRQGSDTQYF TGTGCCAGCAGCTTAGTTTTACGACAGGGTTCAGATACGCAGTATTTT
TRBJ1-2 . . TRBV6-5 CASSAGAVSGYTF TGTGCCAGCTCGGCAGGGGCGGTTAGTGGCTACACCTTC
TRBJ1-2 . . TRBV6-1 CASSDRLKNPSYGYTF TGTGCCAGCAGTGACAGGCTCAAGAATCCCAGCTATGGCTACACCTTC
TRBJ2-7 . . TRBV6-5 CASSSGQTYEQYF TGTGCCAGCAGCTCAGGACAGACCTACGAGCAGTACTTC
TRBJ1-1 . few TRBV28 CASSLGLQTEAFF TGTGCCAGCAGTTTAGGCCTCCAGACTGAAGCTTTCTTT
TRBJ2-7 TRBD2 . TRBV9 CASSVRSGSGRDYEQYF TGTGCCAGCAGCGTAAGGTCCGGGAGCGGGAGGGACTACGAGCAGTACTTC
TRBJ1-5 . . TRBV6-2/TRBV6-3 CASSGQESQPQHF TGTGCCAGCAGTGGCCAAGAAAGTCAGCCCCAGCATTTT
TRBJ1-2 . . TRBV5-4 CASSSAGGRNAYGYTF TGTGCCAGCAGCTCTGCCGGAGGAAGAAACGCTTATGGCTACACCTTC
TRBJ1-6 TRBD1 . TRBV5-5 CASSLTGDSPLHF TGTGCCAGCAGCCTGACAGGGGATTCACCCCTCCACTTT
TRBJ1-3 TRBD1 . TRBV11-2 CASSRTGLRSGNTIYF TGTGCCAGCAGCCGGACAGGGTTGCGCTCTGGAAACACCATATATTTT
TRBJ2-3 . . TRBV6-1 CASSEAQRALTDTQYF TGTGCCAGCAGTGAAGCCCAGCGGGCGCTCACAGATACGCAGTATTTT
TRBJ2-3 TRBD2 . TRBV2 CASSVGTSGAADTQYF TGTGCCAGCAGTGTTGGGACTAGCGGGGCGGCAGATACGCAGTATTTT
TRBJ2-5 TRBD2 . TRBV27 CASSFTSGAVETQYF TGTGCCAGCAGTTTCACTAGCGGGGCAGTAGAGACCCAGTACTTC
TRBJ2-7 TRBD2 . TRBV3-1/TRBV3-2 CASSQYQAGVDEQYF TGTGCCAGCAGCCAGTACCAAGCGGGAGTTGACGAGCAGTACTTC
TRBJ1-5 TRBD1 . TRBV5-1 CASRRGTGDEPQHF TGCGCCAGCAGACGAGGGACAGGGGATGAGCCCCAGCATTTT
TRBJ2-3 . . TRBV21-1 CASSKRAGTSDTDTQYF TGTGCCAGCAGCAAAAGGGCCGGGACTAGCGACACAGATACGCAGTATTTT
TRBJ1-4 . . TRBV2 CASRGTSTNEKLFF TGTGCCAGCAGAGGGACATCAACTAATGAAAAACTGTTTTTT
TRBJ2-2 . . TRBV28 CASSLAANTGELFF TGTGCCAGCAGTTTAGCAGCGAACACCGGGGAGCTGTTTTTT